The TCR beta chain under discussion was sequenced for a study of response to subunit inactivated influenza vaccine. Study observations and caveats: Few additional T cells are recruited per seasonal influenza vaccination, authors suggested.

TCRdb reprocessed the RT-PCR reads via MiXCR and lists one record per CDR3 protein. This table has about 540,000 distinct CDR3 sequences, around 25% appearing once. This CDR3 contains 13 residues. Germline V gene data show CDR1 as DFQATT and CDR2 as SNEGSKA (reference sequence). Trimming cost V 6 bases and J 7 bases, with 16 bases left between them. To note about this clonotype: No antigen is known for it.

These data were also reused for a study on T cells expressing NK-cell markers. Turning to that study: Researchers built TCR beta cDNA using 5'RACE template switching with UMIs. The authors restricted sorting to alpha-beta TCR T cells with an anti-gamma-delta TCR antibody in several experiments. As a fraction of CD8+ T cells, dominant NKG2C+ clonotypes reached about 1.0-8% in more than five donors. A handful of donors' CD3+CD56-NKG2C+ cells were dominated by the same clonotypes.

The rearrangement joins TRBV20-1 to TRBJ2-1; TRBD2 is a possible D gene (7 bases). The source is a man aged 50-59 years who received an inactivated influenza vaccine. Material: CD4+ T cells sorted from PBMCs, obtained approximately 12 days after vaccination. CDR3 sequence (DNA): TGCAGTGCAAGCGGGACAACAGATAATGAGCAGTTCTTC. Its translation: CSASGTTDNEQFF.